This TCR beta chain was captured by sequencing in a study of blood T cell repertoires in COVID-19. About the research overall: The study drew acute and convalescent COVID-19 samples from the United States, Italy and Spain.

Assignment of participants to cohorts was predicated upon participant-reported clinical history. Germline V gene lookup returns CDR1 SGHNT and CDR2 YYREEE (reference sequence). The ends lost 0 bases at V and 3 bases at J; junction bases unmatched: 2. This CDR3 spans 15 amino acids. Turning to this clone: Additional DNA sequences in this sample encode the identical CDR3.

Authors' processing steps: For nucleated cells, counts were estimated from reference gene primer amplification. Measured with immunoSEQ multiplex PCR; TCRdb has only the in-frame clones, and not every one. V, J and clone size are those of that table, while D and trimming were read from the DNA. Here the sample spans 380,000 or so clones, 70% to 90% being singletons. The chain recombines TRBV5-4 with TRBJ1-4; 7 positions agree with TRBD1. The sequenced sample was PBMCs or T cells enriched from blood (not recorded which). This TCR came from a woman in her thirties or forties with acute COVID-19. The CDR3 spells CASSLGQGANEKLFF. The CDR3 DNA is TGTGCCAGCAGCTTGGGGCAGGGGGCTAATGAAAAACTGTTTTTT.